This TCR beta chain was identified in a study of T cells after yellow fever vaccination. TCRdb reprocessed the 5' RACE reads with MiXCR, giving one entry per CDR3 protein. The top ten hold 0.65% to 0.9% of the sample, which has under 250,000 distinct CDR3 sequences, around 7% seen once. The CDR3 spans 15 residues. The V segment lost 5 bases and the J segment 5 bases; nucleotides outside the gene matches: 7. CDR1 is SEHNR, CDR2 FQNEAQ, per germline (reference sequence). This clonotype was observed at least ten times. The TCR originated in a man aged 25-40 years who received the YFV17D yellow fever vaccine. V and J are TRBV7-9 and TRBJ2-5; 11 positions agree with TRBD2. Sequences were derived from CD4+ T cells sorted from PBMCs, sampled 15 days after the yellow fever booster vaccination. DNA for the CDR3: TGTGCCAGCAGCCTCGGACTAGCGGGTGGGGAGACCCAGTACTTC. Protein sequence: CASSLGLAGGETQYF.